Each of the 23 T cell receptor beta chains below was sequenced from the same sample in a study of shared clonotypes between healthy human individuals. The method was immunoSEQ multiplex PCR; TCRdb's version includes in-frame clones alone and lacks a portion of them. The data show about 2.1 million clones, about 93% seen once. Only CD45RO-negative cells positively selected for CCR7 counted as naive CD8 cells, so terminally differentiated effector memory CD45RA+ cells were excluded. Specimen: naive CD8+ T cells from PBMCs. The receptors originated from a man aged 18 to 30 in good health. Some clones in this sample may be carry-over from other donors' samples.

Note on this clone: The sample has other DNA sequences that encode this CDR3 too. V and J are TRBV7-9 and TRBJ2-7, with unresolved D. Germline-derived CDR1 and CDR2 are SEHNR and FQNEAQ (reference sequence). Trimming removed 0 bases from V and 4 bases from J, with 4 bases in between. The length of the CDR3 is 12 residues. This chain's CDR3 is CASSLALYEQYF. CDR3 coding DNA: TGTGCCAGCAGCTTAGCACTTTACGAGCAGTACTTC.

The J gene is TRBJ2-2, the V gene TRBV9, with 8 bases fitting TRBD1. Trimming cost V 4 bases and J 6 bases; bases outside gene matches: 11. Germline V gene lookup returns CDR1 SGDLS and CDR2 YYNGEE. The CDR3 is 16 amino acids. CDR3 sequence: CASSLVAGGEAGELFF. CDR3 DNA sequence: TGTGCCAGCAGCCTTGTGGCAGGGGGCGAAGCCGGGGAGCTGTTTTTT.

The chain is built from TRBV18 and TRBJ2-2, with D hard to call. Germline CDR1 reads KGHSH; CDR2 reads LQKENI. The CDR3 loop spans 13 amino acids. Deletions cut 8 bases from V and 4 bases from J, with 11 bases between. In DNA, the CDR3 is TGTGCCAGCCGCTCATCCAGCACCGGGGAGCTGTTTTTT. Translation gives CASRSSSTGELFF.

This clone was found once. The chain carries TRBV28 and TRBJ2-2; D gene unclear. Germline V CDR1 and CDR2: MDHEN, SYDVKM. Trimming took off 1 base at V and 0 bases at J, with 9 bases between the two ends. The CDR3 has 16 residues. Here the CDR3 reads CASSLLPEPNTGELFF. As DNA, the CDR3 is TGTGCCAGCAGTTTATTGCCGGAACCGAACACCGGGGAGCTGTTTTTT.

This clone was counted only a few times. The J gene is TRBJ1-1, the V gene TRBV30; possible D gene TRBD1, 5 bases. V was trimmed by 3 bases and J by 6 bases, leaving 11 bases between them. The CDR3 runs to 12 residues. Germline V gives CDR1 GTSNPN, CDR2 SVGIG (reference sequence). The CDR3 here is CAWSAVGAEAFF. The CDR3 nucleotides read TGTGCCTGGAGCGCTGTGGGGGCTGAAGCTTTCTTT.

V and J are TRBV5-1 and TRBJ2-3; 13 positions agree with TRBD2. The germline CDR1 and CDR2 sequences are SGHRS and YFSETQ. Unmatched junction bases numbered 10, after V lost 0 bases and J lost 3 bases. The CDR3 consists of 19 residues. CDR3 DNA: TGCGCCAGCAGCTTGGACCCCGGGACTAGCGGGATCAGGACAGATACGCAGTATTTT. Protein sequence: CASSLDPGTSGIRTDTQYF.

The DNA of the CDR3 is TGTGCCAGCAGCCAAGACTGGACTAGCGGGCCAAGCACAGATACGCAGTATTTT. Encoded protein: CASSQDWTSGPSTDTQYF. The chain is built from TRBV14 and TRBJ2-3; 11 nucleotides line up with TRBD2. With V trimmed by 0 bases and J by 0 bases, 5 bases remained unmatched. Germline-derived CDR1 and CDR2 are SGHDN and FVKESK. The CDR3 has 18 residues. Variable domain in full (rest from reference TRBV14 and TRBJ2-3): EAGVTQFPSHSVIEKGQTVTLRCDPISGHDNLYWYRRVMGKEIKFLLHFVKESKQDESGMPNNRFLAERTGGTYSTLKVQPAELEDSGVYFCASSQDWTSGPSTDTQYFGPGTRLTVL.

DNA for the CDR3: TGTGCCAGCAGTTTTCTGAGTACTAGCACAGATACGCAGTATTTT. Translating gives CASSFLSTSTDTQYF. V gene TRBV28 combines with J gene TRBJ2-3; D is undetermined. The CDR3 spans 15 residues. The germline gives CDR1 MDHEN, CDR2 SYDVKM. The germline V and J ends were trimmed by 3 bases and 0 bases, with 10 bases remaining between them.

This chain links TRBV11-3 with TRBJ2-5; D is perhaps TRBD2 (6 bases). The germline V and J ends were trimmed by 5 bases and 5 bases, with 15 bases remaining between them. This CDR3 comprises 14 residues. Looked up from germline, CDR1 is SGHNT and CDR2 is YENEEA. The CDR3 DNA sequence: TGTGCCAGCAGCCGGGGAGGCCGAGCCGAGACCCAGTACTTC. It translates to CASSRGGRAETQYF.

This clone has only one observation. V is TRBV19 and J is TRBJ2-1; weak D call: TRBD2 (6 bases). V was trimmed by 3 bases and J by 9 bases, leaving 18 bases between them. Germline CDR1 LNHDA, CDR2 SQIVND (reference sequence). The CDR3 extends over 15 amino acids. The CDR3 region has the DNA TGTGCCAGTAGTATGGGTCAGCGGGCCAACGTTGAGCAGTTCTTC. Amino acid sequence: CASSMGQRANVEQFF.

The chain has TRBV15 and TRBJ2-1; the match to TRBD2 covers 7 bases. V lost 0 bases and J lost 7; bases outside the gene matches: 6. The germline V gene encodes CDR1 LNHNV and CDR2 YYDKDF (reference sequence). This CDR3 has 15 residues. CDR3 coding DNA: TGTGCCACCAGCAGAGAGAGGGAGGGTTGGAATGAGCAGTTCTTC. This sequence encodes CATSREREGWNEQFF.

The chain uses TRBV28 and TRBJ1-4; unclear D gene. This CDR3 has 13 amino acids. Germline-derived CDR1 and CDR2 are MDHEN and SYDVKM. Trimming removed 3 bases from V and 8 bases from J, with 10 bases in between. CDR3 region: CASSFSGYEKLFF. CDR3 DNA: TGTGCCAGCAGTTTTTCGGGGTACGAAAAACTGTTTTTT.

The V and J genes are TRBV9 and TRBJ2-3, with D hard to call. CDR1 SGDLS and CDR2 YYNGEE come from the germline V gene. This CDR3 region has 16 residues. Trimming took 4 bases from V and 2 from J, leaving 17 bases between them. This CDR3 reads CASSLPPDSATDTQYF. CDR3 nucleotides: TGTGCCAGCAGCCTACCCCCCGACTCCGCCACAGATACGCAGTATTTT.

The CDR3 DNA reads as TGTGCCAGCAGCCCACTTCGGACTAGCGGGAGGGCCGGTAGGTACAATGAGCAGTTCTTC. Translating it yields CASSPLRTSGRAGRYNEQFF. The genes are TRBV14 and TRBJ2-1, with 15 bases fitting TRBD2. Trimming took 4 bases from V and 4 from J; bases not matched to a gene: 14. This CDR3 contains 20 residues. CDR1 is SGHDN, CDR2 FVKESK, per germline.

The chain combines TRBV14 with TRBJ2-7; TRBD2 matches 9 bases. CDR1 is SGHDN, CDR2 FVKESK, per germline. CDR3 length equals 17 residues. Germline trimming cut 5 bases from V and 0 bases from J; bases unmatched to any gene: 11. CDR3 amino acids: CASSSAFSGRTSYEQYF. The DNA of the CDR3 is TGTGCCAGCAGCTCCGCGTTTAGCGGGAGAACCTCCTACGAGCAGTACTTC.

The J gene is TRBJ1-4, the V gene TRBV11-2; D unclear. From germline, CDR1 is SGHAT and CDR2 FQNNGV. The V end lost 0 bases, the J end lost 0 bases, and 5 bases lay between the germline ends. The CDR3 covers 15 residues. The CDR3 reads CASSLERATNEKLFF. In DNA, the CDR3 is TGTGCCAGCAGCTTAGAGAGAGCAACTAATGAAAAACTGTTTTTT.

This clone was detected once. DNA of the CDR3: TGTGCCAGCAGCCAGAACAATGAGCAGTTCTTC. Protein sequence: CASSQNNEQFF. The chain joins TRBV7-9 to TRBJ2-1, with D hard to call. This CDR3 has 11 amino acids. Germline-derived CDR1 and CDR2 are SEHNR and FQNEAQ (reference sequence). Trimming stripped 5 bases from V and 5 bases from J, with 4 bases between.

This chain connects TRBV4-1 to TRBJ2-3, with D unresolved. CDR1 is MGHRA and CDR2 is YSYEKL in the germline V gene. This CDR3 has 15 residues. Between the trimmed V and J ends, which lost 4 bases and 4 bases, there was a span of 15 bases. In nucleotides, the CDR3 is TGCGCCAGCAGCCCCCGTACTCAAAATCCAGATACGCAGTATTTT. It is translated as CASSPRTQNPDTQYF.

The V and J genes are TRBV9 and TRBJ2-3; 10 bases match TRBD2. Looked up from germline, CDR1 is SGDLS and CDR2 is YYNGEE. The CDR3 sequence is 16 residues long. Trimming at V came to 0 bases and at J to 3 bases, leaving 4 bases not matched to a gene. The CDR3 bases are TGTGCCAGCAGCGTAGGAGTAGCGGGAGGTACAGATACGCAGTATTTT. The encoded protein is CASSVGVAGGTDTQYF. Complete variable domain (other parts from reference TRBV9 and TRBJ2-3): DSGVTQTPKHLITATGQRVTLRCSPRSGDLSVYWYQQSLDQGLQFLIQYYNGEERAKGNILERFSAQQFPDLHSELNLSSLELGDSALYFCASSVGVAGGTDTQYFGPGTRLTVL.

The chain couples TRBV7-8 to TRBJ2-1; D ambiguous. CDR3 length: 15 residues. Per the germline V gene, CDR1 is SGHVS and CDR2 is FQNEAQ. Deletions cut 3 bases from V and 10 bases from J, with 19 bases between. The CDR3 nucleotides read TGTGCCAGCAGCTTGCGAGGCACTGGAATAGGGGAGCAGTTCTTC. This gives the protein CASSLRGTGIGEQFF. Full variable domain (missing parts from reference TRBV7-8 and TRBJ2-1): GAGVSQSPRYKVAKRGQDVALRCDPISGHVSLFWYQQALGQGPEFLTYFQNEAQLDKSGLPSDRFFAERPEGSVSTLKIQRTQQEDSAVYLCASSLRGTGIGEQFFGPGTRLTVL.

In DNA, the CDR3 is TGTGCCAGCAGCCCTCGGGACTCCACTTGGTACTTC. Translated, it gives CASSPRDSTWYF. The genes are TRBV7-8 and TRBJ2-7, with D possibly TRBD2 on 6 matching bases. The CDR3 is 12 residues long. CDR1 SGHVS and CDR2 FQNEAQ come from the germline V gene. V lost 5 bases, J lost 12 bases, and 17 bases lay in between.

V is TRBV7-9 and J is TRBJ1-2, with a tentative D call TRBD1 (5 bases). Germline lookup yields CDR1 SEHNR and CDR2 FQNEAQ (reference sequence). V shed 5 bases and J shed 7 bases, with 23 bases lying between them. The CDR3 totals 16 residues. The CDR3 loop reads CASSVTGTEYWGGYTF. CDR3 nucleotide sequence: TGTGCCAGCAGCGTAACCGGGACCGAGTACTGGGGTGGCTACACCTTC.

This clone was observed once. The chain couples TRBV9 to TRBJ2-2; 11 bases align to TRBD2. The CDR3 is 18 amino acids. The J segment lost 6 bases and the V segment lost 4 bases, leaving 14 bases of the junction unmatched. From germline, CDR1 is SGDLS and CDR2 YYNGEE. The CDR3 nucleotides read TGTGCCAGCAGCACACGACTAGCGGGACCTCGGGGGCCCGGGGAGCTGTTTTTT. It encodes CASSTRLAGPRGPGELFF.